Shown below are 19 T cell receptor beta chains from a single sample sequenced in a study of prognosis after radiotherapy for stage I lung cancer (TCRdb year 2021). The instrument given in TCRdb is Illumina HiSeq 3000. Two rounds of multiplex PCR were performed to amplify the TCR beta CDR3 region from genomic DNA. The first PCR round used primers specific to each TRBV and TRBJ gene, with sequences filed in Chinese patent CN105087789A. The public sequencing data were trimmed at Q25 with fastp and processed into clonotypes with MiXCR by TCRdb, which kept only in-frame beta chains. Every distinct CDR3 protein forms one entry, paired with its most common genes and DNA. Within this sample are around 30,000 distinct CDR3 sequences, with more than 25% of them counted one time only. Together, the top ten hold about 12% of the sample. The sequencing here drew on PBMCs, taken before or after stereotactic body radiation therapy (not recorded which). Receptors originate from a donor over 45 with non-small cell lung cancer.

This clonotype occurred many times. The genes are TRBV12-3 or TRBV12-4 and TRBJ2-1; D gene ambiguous. The CDR3 totals 16 residues. Between the trimmed V and J ends, which lost 2 bases and 3 bases, there was a span of 14 bases. As DNA, the CDR3 is TGTGCCAGCAGTTTAAGCCGCAGGTTACACTACAATGAGCAGTTCTTC. The encoded protein is CASSLSRRLHYNEQFF.

This clonotype was detected only once. Since a much larger clone is just one base distant, this may be a read error. This chain joins TRBV19 and TRBJ2-4; TRBD1 or TRBD2 may be the D gene (5 bases each). Germline V gene data show CDR1 as LNHDA and CDR2 as SQIVND (reference sequence). V lost 10 bases, J lost 7 bases, and 23 bases lay in between. The CDR3 contains 15 residues. The CDR3 coding sequence is TGTGCCATTAGACTTGAGGGGTATTCTAGGAACATTCAGTACTTC. Translation: CAIRLEGYSRNIQYF.

This clonotype was counted ten times or more. This chain links TRBV4-1 with TRBJ2-3; D is unclear. CDR1 and CDR2 (germline): MGHRA, YSYEKL. Trimming shortened V by 1 base and J by 8 bases, and 13 bases separated the two germline ends. This CDR3 spans 14 amino acids. DNA of the CDR3: TGCGCCAGCAGCCAAGGGTTCGAGTTTTCTACGCAGTATTTT. Protein: CASSQGFEFSTQYF.

This clonotype was counted at least ten times. This rearrangement joins TRBV29-1 to TRBJ1-2, with no clear D. The V gene lost 0 bases and the J gene lost 3 bases, with 11 bases spanning the gap. Germline values: CDR1 SQVTM, CDR2 ANQGSEA. CDR3 length equals 14 residues. CDR3 residues: CSVEDPTGYYGYTF. The CDR3 region has the DNA TGCAGCGTTGAAGACCCGACGGGGTACTATGGCTACACCTTC.

This clonotype was recorded many times. The chain links TRBV5-1 to TRBJ1-2; no firm D call. V was clipped by 0 bases and J by 2 bases, with 5 bases between them. Germline loops: CDR1 SGHRS, CDR2 YFSETQ. The CDR3 totals 13 residues. CDR3 sequence reads: CASSLDGNYGYTF. The CDR3 nucleotides are TGCGCCAGCAGCTTGGACGGAAACTATGGCTACACCTTC.

This clonotype was counted at least ten times. V is TRBV20-1 and J is TRBJ2-7; 9 bases agree with TRBD1. CDR1 and CDR2 (germline): DFQATT, SNEGSKA (reference sequence). The CDR3 covers 13 residues. Unmatched junction bases numbered 3, after V lost 6 bases and J lost 0 bases. The CDR3 coding sequence is TGCAGTGCGGGACAGGGAAGCTCCTACGAGCAGTACTTC. As protein: CSAGQGSSYEQYF.

This clonotype was seen once. The J gene is TRBJ1-5, the V gene TRBV20-1, with D possibly matching TRBD1 (5 bases). V lost 2 bases to trimming and J lost 3 bases, with 26 bases between them. Germline V gene sequence: CDR1 DFQATT, CDR2 SNEGSKA (reference sequence). This CDR3 spans 19 amino acids. CDR3 DNA: TGCAGTGCTAGATATCGTCAATTTCGGTCAGGGTCGAACAATCAGCCCCAGCATTTT. Protein product: CSARYRQFRSGSNNQPQHF.

This clonotype was seen at least ten times. The V call is TRBV7-9, the J call TRBJ2-7, with D unclear. Germline V gives CDR1 SEHNR, CDR2 FQNEAQ (reference sequence). V was cut by 8 bases and J by 2 bases, with 16 bases left in between. The CDR3 spans 14 residues. The chain's CDR3 is CASCQTETAYEQYF. CDR3 DNA sequence: TGTGCCAGCTGTCAGACCGAGACCGCCTACGAGCAGTACTTC.

About this clonotype itself: A read error may be the cause here, since a much bigger clone is one base away. The CDR3: CASSLARGVKEPQHF. The CDR3 nucleotides are TGTGCCAGCAGTTTAGCCAGGGGGGTAAAGGAGCCCCAGCATTTT. The chain combines TRBV12-3 or TRBV12-4 with TRBJ1-5, with 7 bases aligning to TRBD1. The CDR3 runs 15 residues. V gave up 0 bases and J gave up 8 bases; unmatched junction bases: 7.

This clonotype was seen many times. This chain uses TRBV20-1 with TRBJ2-1, with a weak D call TRBD2 (6 bases). The CDR3 totals 14 residues. Trimming took off 5 bases at V and 2 bases at J, with 13 bases between the two ends. Germline CDR1 DFQATT, CDR2 SNEGSKA (reference sequence). Written as DNA, the CDR3 is TGCAGTGCTCCCCCCGGGAGCCCCTACAATGAGCAGTTCTTC. It specifies CSAPPGSPYNEQFF.

This clonotype showed up many times. The chain couples TRBV30 to TRBJ1-4; D is possibly TRBD1 (6 bases). CDR3 length: 13 amino acids. V lost 2 bases and J 7 bases, leaving 11 bases between the germline ends. In germline, CDR1 is GTSNPN, CDR2 SVGIG (reference sequence). CDR3 residues: CAWSKGVVEKLFF. As DNA, the CDR3 is TGTGCCTGGAGTAAGGGGGTCGTTGAAAAACTGTTTTTT.

This clonotype appeared many times. This chain joins TRBV2 and TRBJ2-7; tentatively, D is TRBD2 (6 bases). Germline V gene sequence: CDR1 SNHLY, CDR2 FYNNEI. The CDR3 length is 15 residues. Trimming left V 1 base short and J 0 bases short, with 10 bases between. CDR3 coding DNA: TGTGCCAGCAGTGAAGGGGTCGGGAGCTCCTACGAGCAGTACTTC. This translates into CASSEGVGSSYEQYF.

As concerns this clonotype: A single base is all that separates this from a far larger clone, so a read error is likely. Since no conserved phenylalanine or tryptophan closes the CDR3, a read error is the likely cause. The rearrangement joins TRBV6-4 to TRBJ1-2, with D possibly matching TRBD1 (5 bases). The CDR3 totals 14 residues. Per the germline V gene, CDR1 is MRHNA and CDR2 is SNTAGT. V was shortened by 3 bases and J by 5 bases, with 13 bases between the two germline ends. The CDR3 region has the DNA TGTGCCAGCAGTGAAAATAGGGGACCTTATGGCTACACCATC. The encoded protein is CASSENRGPYGYTI.

The chain joins TRBV27 to TRBJ2-7; 10 nucleotides match TRBD2. V dropped 6 bases and J dropped 11; count of bases not matched to a gene: 19. Germline CDR1 reads MNHEY; CDR2 reads SMNVEV (reference sequence). The CDR3 loop spans 16 amino acids. The DNA for the CDR3 is TGTGCCAGCAGCCACACGAAGAGCGGGAGGGCTCGTGAGGAGTACTTC. Its protein is CASSHTKSGRAREEYF.

This clonotype was counted at least ten times. This sequence joins TRBV6-2 or TRBV6-3 and TRBJ2-5, with 7 nucleotides matching TRBD1. Germline lookup yields CDR1 MNHEY and CDR2 SVGEGT. The CDR3 sequence is 13 residues long. J was trimmed by 4 bases and V by 6 bases; bases with no gene match: 5. This chain's CDR3 is CASRPWDRETQYF. CDR3 sequence (DNA): TGTGCCAGCAGACCCTGGGACAGAGAGACCCAGTACTTC.

This clonotype was counted many times. The V call is TRBV7-9, the J call TRBJ2-7; possible D gene TRBD1, 6 bases. Germline V gene lookup returns CDR1 SEHNR and CDR2 FQNEAQ (reference sequence). CDR3 length equals 14 residues. V lost 2 bases, J lost 4 bases, and 12 bases lay in between. The CDR3 sequence: CASSLPGVRYEQYF. CDR3 coding DNA: TGTGCCAGCAGCTTACCAGGGGTCCGATACGAGCAGTACTTC.

This clonotype was seen only once. A far larger clone is one base from this, pointing to a likely read error. The V gene is TRBV6-4, the J gene TRBJ2-7, with D maybe TRBD2 (5 bases). Germline V lookup: CDR1 MRHNA, CDR2 SNTAGT. The CDR3 runs to 13 residues. The CDR3 region has the DNA TGTGCCAGCAGAACCTCGTCGGGGTACGACCAGTACTTC. Protein: CASRTSSGYDQYF.

Details on this clonotype: One end of the junction varies from germline; a read error may be responsible. The V call is TRBV6-4, the J call TRBJ2-3; D assignment may be TRBD1 or TRBD2 (5 bases each). This CDR3 contains 16 residues. Germline assignment: CDR1 MRHNA and CDR2 SNTAGT. The CDR3 is CASSDQRGASTDTRYF. DNA of the CDR3: TGTGCCAGCAGTGATCAAAGGGGAGCTAGCACAGATACGCGGTATTTT.

The genes are TRBV9 and TRBJ2-1, with D possibly being TRBD2 (5 bases). This CDR3 is built from 15 residues. The V end was cut by 4 bases, the J end by 1 base, with 12 bases between. The germline CDR1 and CDR2 sequences are SGDLS and YYNGEE. The CDR3, as DNA: TGTGCCAGCAGCATAGAGGGAGATTCCTACAATGAGCAGTTCTTC. Protein product: CASSIEGDSYNEQFF.